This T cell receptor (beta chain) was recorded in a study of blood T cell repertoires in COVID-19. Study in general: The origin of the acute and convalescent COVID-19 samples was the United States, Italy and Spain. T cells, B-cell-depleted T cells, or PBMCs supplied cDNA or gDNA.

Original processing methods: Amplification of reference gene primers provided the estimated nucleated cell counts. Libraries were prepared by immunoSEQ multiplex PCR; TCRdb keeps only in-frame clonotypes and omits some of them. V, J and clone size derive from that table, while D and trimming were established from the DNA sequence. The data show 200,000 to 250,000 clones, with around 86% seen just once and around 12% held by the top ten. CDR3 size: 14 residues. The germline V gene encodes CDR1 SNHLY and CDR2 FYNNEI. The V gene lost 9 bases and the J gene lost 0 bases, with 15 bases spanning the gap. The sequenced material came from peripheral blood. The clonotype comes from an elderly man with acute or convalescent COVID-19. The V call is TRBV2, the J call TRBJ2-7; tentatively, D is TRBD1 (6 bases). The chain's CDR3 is CASTRDIYSYEQYF. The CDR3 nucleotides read TGTGCCAGTACCCGGGACATCTACTCCTACGAGCAGTACTTC.